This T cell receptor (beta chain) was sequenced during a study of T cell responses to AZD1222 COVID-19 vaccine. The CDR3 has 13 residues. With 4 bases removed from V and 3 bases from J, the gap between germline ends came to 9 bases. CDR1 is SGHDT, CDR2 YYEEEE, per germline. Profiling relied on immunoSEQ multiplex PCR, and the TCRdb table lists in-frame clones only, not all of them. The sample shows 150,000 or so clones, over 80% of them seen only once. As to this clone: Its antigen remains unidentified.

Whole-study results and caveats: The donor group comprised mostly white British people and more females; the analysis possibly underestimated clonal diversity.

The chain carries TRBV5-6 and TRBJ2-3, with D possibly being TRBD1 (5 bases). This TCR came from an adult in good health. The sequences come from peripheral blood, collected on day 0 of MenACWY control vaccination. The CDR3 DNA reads TGTGCCAGCAGCCTGCCAGGGACAGATACGCAGTATTTT. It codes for CASSLPGTDTQYF.